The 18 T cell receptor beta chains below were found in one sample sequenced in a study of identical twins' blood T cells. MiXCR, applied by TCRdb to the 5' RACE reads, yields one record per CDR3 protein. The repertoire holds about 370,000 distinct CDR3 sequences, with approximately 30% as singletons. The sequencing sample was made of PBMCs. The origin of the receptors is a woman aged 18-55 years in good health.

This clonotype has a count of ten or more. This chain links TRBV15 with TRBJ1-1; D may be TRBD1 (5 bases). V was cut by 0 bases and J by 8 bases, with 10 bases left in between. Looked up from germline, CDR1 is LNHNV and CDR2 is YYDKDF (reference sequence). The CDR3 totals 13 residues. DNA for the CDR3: TGTGCCACCAGCAGAGATCCGAGGGACGAAGCTTTCTTT. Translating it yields CATSRDPRDEAFF.

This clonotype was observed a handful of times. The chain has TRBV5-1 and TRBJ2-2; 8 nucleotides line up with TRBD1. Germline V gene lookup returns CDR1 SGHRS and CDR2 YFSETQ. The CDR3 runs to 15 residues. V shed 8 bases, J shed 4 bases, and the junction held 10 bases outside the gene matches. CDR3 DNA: TGCGCCAGTAGGGACAGGATGTCTGGCACCGGGGAGCTGTTTTTT. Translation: CASRDRMSGTGELFF.

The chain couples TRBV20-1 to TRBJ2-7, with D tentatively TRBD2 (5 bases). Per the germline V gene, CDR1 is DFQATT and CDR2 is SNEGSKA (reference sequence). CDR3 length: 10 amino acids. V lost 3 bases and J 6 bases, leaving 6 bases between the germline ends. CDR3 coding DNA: TGCAGTGCTAGCACTAGCGAGCAGTACTTC. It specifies CSASTSEQYF.

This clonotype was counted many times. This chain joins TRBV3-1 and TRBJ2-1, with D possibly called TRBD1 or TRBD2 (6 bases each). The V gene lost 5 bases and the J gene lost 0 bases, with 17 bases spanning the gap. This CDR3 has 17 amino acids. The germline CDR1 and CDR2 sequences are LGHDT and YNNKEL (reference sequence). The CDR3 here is CASSRPEGHNSYNEQFF. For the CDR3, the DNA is TGTGCCAGCAGCAGGCCGGAGGGACACAACTCCTACAATGAGCAGTTCTTC.

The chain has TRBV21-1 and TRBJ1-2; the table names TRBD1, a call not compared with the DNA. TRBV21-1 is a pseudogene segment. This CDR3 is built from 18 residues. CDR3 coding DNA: TGTGCCAGCAGCAAAGTGCCCACCCGGACAGCCAGCCGGCGGGGCTACACCTTC. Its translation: CASSKVPTRTASRRGYTF.

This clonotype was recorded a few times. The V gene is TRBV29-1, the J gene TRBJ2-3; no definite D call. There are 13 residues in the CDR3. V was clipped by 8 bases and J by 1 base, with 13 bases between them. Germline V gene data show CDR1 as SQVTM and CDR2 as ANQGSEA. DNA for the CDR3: TGCAGCCCCACCCGCGCAGGCACAGATACGCAGTATTTT. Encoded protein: CSPTRAGTDTQYF.

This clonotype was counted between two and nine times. The CDR3 nucleotides are TGCGCCAGCAGCCAAGAGCCCGCGGTCTACAATGAGCAGTTCTTC. It yields the protein CASSQEPAVYNEQFF. The V gene is TRBV4-3, the J gene TRBJ2-1; D remains unclear. Germline V gives CDR1 LGHNA, CDR2 YSLEER. The CDR3 is made up of 15 amino acids. The V end lost 0 bases, the J end lost 3 bases, and 9 bases lay between the germline ends.

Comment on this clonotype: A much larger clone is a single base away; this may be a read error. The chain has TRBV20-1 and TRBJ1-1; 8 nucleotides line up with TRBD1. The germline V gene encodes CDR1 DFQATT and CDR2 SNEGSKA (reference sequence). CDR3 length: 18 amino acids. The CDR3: CSARGQGARKPMNTETFF. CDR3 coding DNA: TGCAGTGCTAGAGGGCAGGGGGCACGGAAACCTATGAACACTGAAACTTTCTTT.

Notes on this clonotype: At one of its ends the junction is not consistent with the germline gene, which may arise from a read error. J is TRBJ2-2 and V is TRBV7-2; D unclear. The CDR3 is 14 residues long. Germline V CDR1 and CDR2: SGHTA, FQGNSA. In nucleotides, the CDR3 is TGTGCCAGCAGCTGGTGGAAGAACACCTGGGAGCTGTTTTTT. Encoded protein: CASSWWKNTWELFF. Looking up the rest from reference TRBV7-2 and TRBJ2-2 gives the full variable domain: GAGVSQSPSNKVTEKGKDVELRCDPISGHTALYWYRQSLGQGLEFLIYFQGNSAPDKSGLPSDRFSAERTGGSVSTLTIQRTQQEDSAVYLCASSWWKNTWELFFGEGSRLTVL.

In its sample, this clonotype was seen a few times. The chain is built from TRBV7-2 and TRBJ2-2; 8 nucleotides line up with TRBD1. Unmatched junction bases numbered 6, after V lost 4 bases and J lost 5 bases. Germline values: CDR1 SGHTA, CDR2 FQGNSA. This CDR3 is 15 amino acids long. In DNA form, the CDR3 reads TGTGCCAGCAGCTCCAAGACAGGGGAAACCGGGGAGCTGTTTTTT. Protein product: CASSSKTGETGELFF.

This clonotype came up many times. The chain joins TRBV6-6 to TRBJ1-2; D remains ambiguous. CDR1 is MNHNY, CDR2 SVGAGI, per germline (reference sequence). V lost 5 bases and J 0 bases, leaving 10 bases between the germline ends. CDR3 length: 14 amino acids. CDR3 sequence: CASSTKHSNYGYTF. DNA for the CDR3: TGTGCCAGCAGTACGAAACATTCTAACTATGGCTACACCTTC.

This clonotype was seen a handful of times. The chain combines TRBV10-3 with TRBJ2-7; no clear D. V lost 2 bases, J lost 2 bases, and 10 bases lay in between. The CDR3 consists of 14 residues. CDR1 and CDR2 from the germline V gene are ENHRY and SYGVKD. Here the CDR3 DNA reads TGTGCCATCAGTGAGGGGTCCTACGCCTACGAGCAGTACTTC. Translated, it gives CAISEGSYAYEQYF.

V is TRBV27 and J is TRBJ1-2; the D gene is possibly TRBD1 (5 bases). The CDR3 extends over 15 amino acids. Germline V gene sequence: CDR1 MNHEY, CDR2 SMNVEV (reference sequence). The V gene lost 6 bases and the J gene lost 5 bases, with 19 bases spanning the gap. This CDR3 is CASSGIRDLRYGYTF. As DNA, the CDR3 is TGTGCCAGCAGCGGGATTAGGGACCTAAGATATGGCTACACCTTC.

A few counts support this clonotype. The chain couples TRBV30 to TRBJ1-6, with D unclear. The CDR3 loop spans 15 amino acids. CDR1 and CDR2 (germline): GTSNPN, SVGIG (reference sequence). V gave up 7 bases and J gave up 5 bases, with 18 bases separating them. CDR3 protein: CAFTKGPGDNSPLHF. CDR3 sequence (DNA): TGTGCCTTCACGAAAGGGCCAGGAGATAATTCACCCCTCCACTTT.

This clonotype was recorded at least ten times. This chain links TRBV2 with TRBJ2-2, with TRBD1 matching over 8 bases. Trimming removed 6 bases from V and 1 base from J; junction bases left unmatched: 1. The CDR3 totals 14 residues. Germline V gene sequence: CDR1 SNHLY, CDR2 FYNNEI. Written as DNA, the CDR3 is TGTGCCAGCAGGGACAGGGTGAACACCGGGGAGCTGTTTTTT. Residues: CASRDRVNTGELFF.

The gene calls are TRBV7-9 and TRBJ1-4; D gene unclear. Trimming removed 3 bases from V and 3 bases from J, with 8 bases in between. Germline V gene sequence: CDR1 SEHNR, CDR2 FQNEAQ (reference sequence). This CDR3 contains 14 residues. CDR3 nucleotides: TGTGCCAGCAGCTTCGGCCGGTCTAATGAAAAACTGTTTTTT. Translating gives CASSFGRSNEKLFF.

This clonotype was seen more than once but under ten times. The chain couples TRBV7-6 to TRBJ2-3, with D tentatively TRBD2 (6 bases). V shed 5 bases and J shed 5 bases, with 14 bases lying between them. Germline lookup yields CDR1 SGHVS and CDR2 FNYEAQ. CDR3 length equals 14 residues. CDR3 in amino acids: CASSPGRDEDTQYF. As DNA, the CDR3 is TGTGCCAGCAGCCCCGGGCGGGATGAAGATACGCAGTATTTT.

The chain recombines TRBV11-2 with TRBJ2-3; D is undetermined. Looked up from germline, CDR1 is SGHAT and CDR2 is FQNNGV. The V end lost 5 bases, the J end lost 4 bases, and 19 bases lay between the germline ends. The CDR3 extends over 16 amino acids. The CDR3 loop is CASSPLHLALADTQYF. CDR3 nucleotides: TGTGCCAGCAGCCCCCTCCACTTAGCCCTCGCAGATACGCAGTATTTT. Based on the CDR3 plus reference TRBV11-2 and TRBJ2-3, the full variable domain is EAGVAQSPRYKIIEKRQSVAFWCNPISGHATLYWYQQILGQGPKLLIQFQNNGVVDDSQLPKDRFSAERLKGVDSTLKIQPAKLEDSAVYLCASSPLHLALADTQYFGPGTRLTVL.